This T cell receptor (beta chain) was documented in a study of T cell repertoires in cytomegalovirus infection. Study-wide points: Identification of carriers of CMV plus the relevant HLA was performed using cumulative public TCR beta family frequency.

TCRdb reprocessed the reads with MiXCR, giving one entry per CDR3 protein. The data show 110,000 to 150,000 distinct CDR3 sequences, 32% seen once. Note on this clonotype: Its antigen is undetermined.

CDR1 and CDR2 from the germline V gene are SGHVS and FNYEAQ. V gave up 1 base and J gave up 0 bases, with 13 bases separating them. CDR3 length equals 16 residues. The chain uses TRBV7-6 and TRBJ2-7, with a possible D match to TRBD2 (6 bases). This specimen was CD8+ T cells from cultured PBMCs, taken from culture after CMV antigen stimulation. The receptor comes from a human donor in good health (CMV status not recorded). Some clones in this sample may be carry-over from other donors' samples. Here the CDR3 reads CASSLEPMGGSYEQYF. CDR3 coding DNA: TGTGCCAGCAGCTTAGAACCGATGGGGGGCTCCTACGAGCAGTACTTC.